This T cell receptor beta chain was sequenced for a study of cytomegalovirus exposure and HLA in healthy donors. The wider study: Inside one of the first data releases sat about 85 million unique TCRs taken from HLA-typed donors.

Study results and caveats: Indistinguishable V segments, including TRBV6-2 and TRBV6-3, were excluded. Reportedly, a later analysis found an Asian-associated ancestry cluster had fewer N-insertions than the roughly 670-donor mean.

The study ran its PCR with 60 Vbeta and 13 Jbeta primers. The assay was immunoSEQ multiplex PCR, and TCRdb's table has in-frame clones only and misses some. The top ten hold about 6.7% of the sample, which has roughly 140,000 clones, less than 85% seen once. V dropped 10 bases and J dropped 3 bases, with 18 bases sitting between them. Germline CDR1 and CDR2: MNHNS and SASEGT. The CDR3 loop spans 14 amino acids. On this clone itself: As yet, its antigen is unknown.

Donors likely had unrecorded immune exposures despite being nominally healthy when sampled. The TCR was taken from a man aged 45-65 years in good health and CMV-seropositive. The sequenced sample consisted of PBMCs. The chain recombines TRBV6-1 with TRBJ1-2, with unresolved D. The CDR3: CANSIRGSDYGYTF. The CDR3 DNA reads TGTGCCAACTCGATTCGAGGGTCGGACTATGGCTACACCTTC.